A single sample is the source of the 13 T cell receptor beta chains below, sequenced in a study of identical twins. Each CDR3 protein gets one entry after TCRdb re-called the 5' RACE reads with MiXCR. This table holds roughly 1,500,000 distinct CDR3 sequences, roughly 35% found once. Sequenced input: cord blood. These receptors came from a newborn girl in good health.

This clonotype has just a few counts. The junction differs from germline at one of its ends, possibly a read error. This sequence joins TRBV5-1 and TRBJ2-1; tentatively, D is TRBD2 (6 bases). The CDR3 covers 12 residues. Germline CDR1 is SGHRS and CDR2 is YFSETQ. CDR3 coding DNA: TGTGCCAGCAGCTTAGAGGGACTCGAGCAGTTCTTC. This sequence encodes CASSLEGLEQFF.

The rearrangement joins TRBV20-1 to TRBJ2-2; TRBD1 matches 7 bases. This CDR3 is built from 17 residues. Losses at the gene ends were 2 bases for V and 2 bases for J; bases not matched to a gene: 11. The germline V gene encodes CDR1 DFQATT and CDR2 SNEGSKA (reference sequence). The CDR3 region is CSARPRTGPANTGELFF. The CDR3 DNA reads TGCAGTGCTAGACCCCGGACAGGTCCCGCCAACACCGGGGAGCTGTTTTTT.

This clonotype was seen a few times. V gene TRBV20-1 combines with J gene TRBJ2-3; 15 nucleotides match TRBD2. The CDR3 totals 17 residues. The ends lost 3 bases at V and 2 bases at J; junction bases unmatched: 6. Germline V gives CDR1 DFQATT, CDR2 SNEGSKA (reference sequence). The CDR3 loop reads CSASRGLAGGATDTQYF. CDR3 bases: TGCAGTGCTAGCCGGGGACTAGCGGGGGGTGCCACAGATACGCAGTATTTT.

This rearrangement joins TRBV28 to TRBJ2-3; D is unclear. CDR3 size: 11 residues. Trimming removed 8 bases at V and 6 bases at J, with 9 bases between. CDR1 and CDR2 from the germline V gene are MDHEN and SYDVKM. CDR3 amino acids: CASASWDTQYF. In DNA, the CDR3 is TGTGCCAGCGCTTCCTGGGATACGCAGTATTTT.

DNA for the CDR3: TGTGCCAGCAGTTTTTGGGCACTAGCGGGGAGTGAGCAGTTCTTC. Translation: CASSFWALAGSEQFF. J is TRBJ2-1 and V is TRBV12-3 or TRBV12-4, with TRBD2 identical over 10 bases. There are 15 residues in the CDR3. Trimming at V came to 3 bases and at J to 9 bases, leaving 8 bases not matched to a gene.

A few counts support this clonotype. The chain links TRBV6-1 to TRBJ1-2; no firm D call. This CDR3 is 16 amino acids long. CDR1 and CDR2 (germline): MNHNS, SASEGT. V lost 5 bases to trimming and J lost 4 bases, with 20 bases between them. CDR3 DNA: TGTGCCAGCAGTCGAAGGGTTAGGGATGCTCCCTATGGCTACACCTTC. Translation: CASSRRVRDAPYGYTF.

This rearrangement joins TRBV10-2 to TRBJ2-2, with TRBD2 as a possible D gene (6 bases). Germline values: CDR1 WSHSY, CDR2 SAAADI. The CDR3 length is 15 residues. V shed 8 bases and J shed 5 bases, with 18 bases lying between them. Here the CDR3 reads CASRDFRKRTGELFF. The CDR3, as DNA: TGCGCCAGCCGGGACTTCCGAAAACGGACCGGGGAGCTGTTTTTT.

The rearrangement links TRBV20-1 to TRBJ2-7, with a possible D match to TRBD2 (6 bases). With 3 bases removed from V and 3 bases from J, the gap between germline ends came to 9 bases. The CDR3 spans 12 residues. Germline V gene data show CDR1 as DFQATT and CDR2 as SNEGSKA (reference sequence). In DNA form, the CDR3 reads TGCAGTGCTAGCCGGGAGTTCTACGAGCAGTACTTC. Translating gives CSASREFYEQYF.

This clonotype came up a few times. V usage is TRBV20-1 and J usage is TRBJ2-7; 9 nucleotides match TRBD1. V lost 0 bases and J lost 4; bases outside the gene matches: 10. Germline CDR1 DFQATT, CDR2 SNEGSKA (reference sequence). The CDR3 runs to 16 residues. CDR3 DNA sequence: TGCAGTGCTAGAGATCGGTTAGACAGGGGGGTTTACGAGCAGTACTTC. It translates to CSARDRLDRGVYEQYF.

This chain's CDR3 is CSARAAGSSYEQYF. CDR3 sequence (DNA): TGCAGTGCTAGGGCTGCAGGGTCTTCCTACGAGCAGTACTTC. The V gene is TRBV20-1, the J gene TRBJ2-4; possible D gene TRBD1, 5 bases. The J call may be mistaken, given a closer DNA end match to TRBJ2-7. The CDR3 spans 14 residues. Germline CDR1 DFQATT, CDR2 SNEGSKA (reference sequence).

V and J are TRBV6-2 or TRBV6-3 and TRBJ2-1; D ambiguous. Trimming took off 0 bases at V and 2 bases at J, with 5 bases between the two ends. The CDR3 covers 14 residues. Germline V gives CDR1 MNHEY, CDR2 SVGEGT. The CDR3 protein is CASSYSTTYNEQFF. CDR3 in DNA: TGTGCCAGCAGTTACTCGACAACCTACAATGAGCAGTTCTTC.

This clonotype has a single count. The gene calls are TRBV20-1 and TRBJ2-5; TRBD2 is a possible D gene (7 bases). The J call may not be correct, given that the DNA end is closer to TRBJ2-7. The CDR3 has 15 residues. Germline CDR1 and CDR2: DFQATT and SNEGSKA (reference sequence). This CDR3 reads CSARDGGGWIYEQYF. The CDR3 coding sequence is TGCAGTGCTAGAGATGGGGGGGGCTGGATCTACGAGCAGTACTTC.

The chain joins TRBV20-1 to TRBJ2-3; 7 bases line up with TRBD2. Trimming cost V 6 bases and J 9 bases; bases outside gene matches: 6. Germline values: CDR1 DFQATT, CDR2 SNEGSKA (reference sequence). This CDR3 contains 11 residues. CDR3 DNA sequence: TGCAGTGCCACAAGCGGGAAGACGCAGTATTTT. It yields the protein CSATSGKTQYF.